Below, 21 T cell receptor beta chains from the same sample are listed, as sequenced in a study of CD8 T cells in Susac syndrome. When the RNA was reverse transcribed, random hexamers were used with an input of roughly 0.45 to 1 ug. Via MiXCR, TCRdb re-called the immunoSEQ multiplex PCR reads, giving one row per CDR3 protein. The sample has about 180,000 distinct CDR3 sequences; around 94% are singletons. The specimen sequenced was CD4+ T cells from PBMCs. The receptors come from a human donor with Susac syndrome.

This clonotype was observed a single time. V usage is TRBV11-2 and J usage is TRBJ2-7; D is possibly TRBD2 (6 bases). Germline lookup yields CDR1 SGHAT and CDR2 FQNNGV. V was cut by 6 bases and J by 0 bases, with 18 bases left in between. CDR3 length equals 16 residues. In nucleotides, the CDR3 is TGTGCCAGCAGGTCCGGGGGTAGCGGATTCTCCTACGAGCAGTACTTC. This gives the protein CASRSGGSGFSYEQYF.

The V gene is TRBV7-9, the J gene TRBJ2-7, with 8 bases matching TRBD2. CDR1 and CDR2 (germline): SEHNR, FQNEAQ (reference sequence). Losses at the gene ends were 4 bases for V and 3 bases for J; bases not matched to a gene: 8. CDR3 length: 15 residues. CDR3 sequence: CASSSTSGSLYEQYF. The CDR3 DNA reads TGTGCCAGCAGCTCGACAAGCGGGAGCCTCTACGAGCAGTACTTC.

The CDR3 loop reads CASSELDRGFETQYF. For the CDR3, the DNA is TGTGCCAGCAGTGAACTGGACAGGGGTTTCGAGACCCAGTACTTC. This chain connects TRBV25-1 to TRBJ2-5; 9 bases agree with TRBD1. Germline V gene sequence: CDR1 MGHDK, CDR2 SYGVNS. The CDR3 is 15 amino acids. V shed 2 bases, J shed 5 bases, and the junction held 6 bases outside the gene matches. The entire variable domain, with the rest obtained from reference TRBV25-1 and TRBJ2-5, is as follows: EADIYQTPRYLVIGTGKKITLECSQTMGHDKMYWYQQDPGMELHLIHYSYGVNSTEKGDLSSESTVSRIRTEHFPLTLESARPSHTSQYLCASSELDRGFETQYFGPGTRLLVL.

The chain carries TRBV5-5 and TRBJ2-7, with 7 bases lining up with TRBD1. Germline values: CDR1 SGHKS, CDR2 YYEKEE (reference sequence). This CDR3 has 13 residues. The junction had 4 bases not matched to a gene; V was cut back by 5 bases and J by 2 bases. CDR3 loop: CASRRDRTYEQYF. The CDR3 nucleotides read TGTGCCAGCAGACGGGACAGAACCTACGAGCAGTACTTC.

V usage is TRBV18 and J usage is TRBJ2-1, with unresolved D. This CDR3 is built from 13 residues. V lost 0 bases and J lost 9, with 9 bases in between. Germline CDR1 is KGHSH and CDR2 is LQKENI. CDR3 amino acids: CASSPPYEGEQFF. The CDR3 nucleotides are TGTGCCAGCTCACCACCCTACGAAGGTGAGCAGTTCTTC.

The chain has TRBV9 and TRBJ2-1; TRBD2 matches 9 bases. Germline CDR1 reads SGDLS; CDR2 reads YYNGEE. This CDR3 has 14 amino acids. V lost 1 base to trimming and J lost 8 bases; unmatched junction nucleotides: 4. CDR3 in amino acids: CASSVISGSDEQFF. In nucleotides, the CDR3 is TGTGCCAGCAGCGTAATTAGCGGGAGCGATGAGCAGTTCTTC.

This clonotype was detected once. The rearrangement joins TRBV4-2 to TRBJ2-1; a weak D match, TRBD1 (5 bases). Germline assignment: CDR1 LGHNA and CDR2 YNFKEQ. V lost 1 base and J lost 2, with 15 bases in between. This CDR3 has 17 amino acids. The CDR3 is CASSQASGRAPYNEQFF. CDR3 nucleotide sequence: TGTGCCAGCAGCCAAGCCTCCGGCAGGGCCCCCTACAATGAGCAGTTCTTC.

Notes on this clonotype: The junction shows a germline mismatch at one end, possibly a read error. The CDR3, as DNA: TGCGCCAGCTCAACAGAGAGTCACAGATACGCAGTATTT. It translates to CASSTESHRYAVF. The chain has TRBV23-1 and TRBJ2-3; D is unresolved. TRBV23-1 carries the ORF label, with uncertain function. CDR3 length equals 13 residues.

The rearrangement joins TRBV25-1 to TRBJ2-3, with D perhaps being TRBD1 or TRBD2 (5 bases each). The V gene's germline CDR1 is MGHDK and CDR2 SYGVNS. V dropped 3 bases and J dropped 3 bases, with 13 bases sitting between them. This CDR3 has 15 amino acids. Here the CDR3 reads CASSDLGRETDTQYF. CDR3 in DNA: TGTGCCAGCAGTGATCTCGGCAGGGAGACAGATACGCAGTATTTT.

The chain carries TRBV20-1 and TRBJ2-2; D is possibly TRBD2 (5 bases). The CDR3 covers 13 residues. The V gene's germline CDR1 is DFQATT and CDR2 SNEGSKA (reference sequence). V lost 2 bases and J 4 bases, leaving 8 bases between the germline ends. This CDR3 reads CSARLAGTGELFF. In nucleotides, the CDR3 is TGCAGTGCTAGACTAGCCGGCACCGGGGAGCTGTTTTTT.

The chain couples TRBV20-1 to TRBJ2-3; D gene ambiguous. The ends were cut back, 6 bases at V and 0 bases at J, with 13 bases in the middle. This CDR3 is built from 14 residues. Germline loops: CDR1 DFQATT, CDR2 SNEGSKA (reference sequence). CDR3 sequence: CSAPDLVSTDTQYF. As DNA, the CDR3 is TGCAGTGCCCCCGACCTGGTGAGCACAGATACGCAGTATTTT.

The V and J genes are TRBV3-1 and TRBJ1-2; 8 bases line up with TRBD1. The junction had 8 bases not matched to a gene; V was cut back by 4 bases and J by 4 bases. Germline CDR1 is LGHDT and CDR2 is YNNKEL (reference sequence). This CDR3 spans 15 amino acids. The CDR3 sequence is CASSPPGGNVYGYTF. Here the CDR3 DNA reads TGTGCCAGCAGCCCGCCAGGGGGCAATGTCTATGGCTACACCTTC.

J is TRBJ1-2 and V is TRBV29-1, with TRBD1 identical over 10 bases. The V gene's germline CDR1 is SQVTM and CDR2 ANQGSEA. This CDR3 contains 13 residues. V was clipped by 8 bases and J by 6 bases; unmatched bases: 9. The CDR3 loop is CSSGTGDWNGYTF. The CDR3, as DNA: TGCAGCTCCGGGACAGGGGATTGGAATGGCTACACCTTC.

CDR3 nucleotides: TGTGCCAGCAGCCAAGCAGGGTCCGGGGAGCTGTTTTTT. Amino acid sequence: CASSQAGSGELFF. The genes are TRBV14 and TRBJ2-2, with D perhaps TRBD1 (5 bases). V lost 1 base, J lost 6 bases, and 6 bases lay in between. The V gene's germline CDR1 is SGHDN and CDR2 FVKESK. The CDR3 has 13 amino acids. The variable domain in full, completed from reference TRBV14 and TRBJ2-2, reads EAGVTQFPSHSVIEKGQTVTLRCDPISGHDNLYWYRRVMGKEIKFLLHFVKESKQDESGMPNNRFLAERTGGTYSTLKVQPAELEDSGVYFCASSQAGSGELFFGEGSRLTVL.

The CDR3 loop is CASQRWGDTNQETQYF. DNA for the CDR3: TGTGCCAGCCAAAGATGGGGGGACACAAATCAAGAGACCCAGTACTTC. V and J are TRBV7-9 and TRBJ2-5; either TRBD1 or TRBD2 may supply D (6 bases each). V was cut by 8 bases and J by 2 bases, with 21 bases left in between. Germline CDR1 and CDR2: SEHNR and FQNEAQ (reference sequence). The CDR3 contains 16 residues.

V is TRBV15 and J is TRBJ2-6; the D is unclear. The germline V gene has CDR1 LNHNV and CDR2 YYDKDF (reference sequence). CDR3 size: 15 residues. Trimming removed 0 bases from V and 0 bases from J, with 3 bases in between. CDR3 residues: CATSREGSGANVLTF. Written as DNA, the CDR3 is TGTGCCACCAGCAGAGAAGGCTCTGGGGCCAACGTCCTGACTTTC.

The chain is built from TRBV7-6 and TRBJ1-2; D perhaps matches TRBD1 (6 bases). V lost 4 bases to trimming and J lost 4 bases, with 10 bases between them. Germline values: CDR1 SGHVS, CDR2 FNYEAQ. This CDR3 comprises 13 residues. The CDR3 nucleotides read TGTGCCAGCAGCTCTCAGGGGTCCTATGGCTACACCTTC. Translation: CASSSQGSYGYTF.

As DNA, the CDR3 is TGCAGTGCTTTGAGACCCTACTCCTTCTACAATGAGCAGTTCTTC. It encodes CSALRPYSFYNEQFF. This chain joins TRBV20-1 and TRBJ2-1, with D uncertain. The germline V gene has CDR1 DFQATT and CDR2 SNEGSKA (reference sequence). Trimming cost V 5 bases and J 3 bases, with 17 bases left between them. There are 15 residues in the CDR3.

The V gene is TRBV24-1, the J gene TRBJ2-3; TRBD1 agrees at 12 bases. Trimming cost V 0 bases and J 1 base; bases outside gene matches: 7. CDR1 and CDR2 (germline): KGHDR, SFDVKD. This CDR3 comprises 19 residues. For the CDR3, the DNA is TGTGCCACCAGTGATTTGCGGGACAGGGGGCAGACGGGCACAGATACGCAGTATTTT. It codes for CATSDLRDRGQTGTDTQYF.

The chain employs TRBV6-5 and TRBJ1-4; D remains ambiguous. The CDR3 loop spans 12 amino acids. V lost 5 bases to trimming and J lost 8 bases, with 9 bases between them. Germline values: CDR1 MNHEY, CDR2 SVGAGI. The CDR3 spells CASSPEGEKLFF. The CDR3 DNA is TGTGCCAGCAGTCCCGAAGGGGAAAAACTGTTTTTT.

DNA of the CDR3: TGTGCCAGCAGCTTATGGGGACTAGCGGGAGGGAATTTCTACAATGAGCAGTTCTTC. It translates to CASSLWGLAGGNFYNEQFF. The V gene is TRBV7-9, the J gene TRBJ2-1; TRBD2 aligns across 16 bases. V shed 2 bases, J shed 3 bases, and the junction held 7 bases outside the gene matches. The germline CDR1 and CDR2 sequences are SEHNR and FQNEAQ (reference sequence). CDR3 length: 19 residues.